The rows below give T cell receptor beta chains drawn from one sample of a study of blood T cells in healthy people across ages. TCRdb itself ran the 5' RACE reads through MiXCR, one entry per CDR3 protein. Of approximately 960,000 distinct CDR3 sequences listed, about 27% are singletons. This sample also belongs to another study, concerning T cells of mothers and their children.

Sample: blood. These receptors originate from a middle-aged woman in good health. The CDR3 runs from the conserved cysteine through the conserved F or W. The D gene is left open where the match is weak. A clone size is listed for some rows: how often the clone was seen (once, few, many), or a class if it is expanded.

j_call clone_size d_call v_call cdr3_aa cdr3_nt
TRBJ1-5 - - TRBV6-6 CASSDRESNQPQHF TGTGCCAGCAGTGACAGAGAAAGCAATCAGCCCCAGCATTTT
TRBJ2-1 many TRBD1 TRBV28 CASSLFSQGVGEQFF TGTGCCAGCAGTTTATTTTCCCAGGGGGTCGGTGAGCAGTTCTTC
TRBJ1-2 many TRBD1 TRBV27 CASHGMDRGPHGYTF TGTGCCAGCCACGGGATGGACAGGGGGCCCCATGGCTACACCTTC
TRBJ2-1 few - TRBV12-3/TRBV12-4 CASSYVGIYNEQFF TGTGCCAGCAGTTACGTAGGGATATACAATGAGCAGTTCTTC
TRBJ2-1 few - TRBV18 CASSPVQGPASSYNEQFF TGTGCCAGCTCACCTGTGCAGGGGCCAGCGAGCTCCTACAATGAGCAGTTCTTC
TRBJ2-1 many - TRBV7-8 CASSLIRDSYEQFF TGTGCCAGCAGCTTAATCAGGGATTCCTATGAGCAGTTCTTC
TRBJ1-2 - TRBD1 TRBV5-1 CANSLTSGQSGGYTF TGCGCCAACAGCTTGACGTCGGGACAGTCTGGCGGCTACACCTTC
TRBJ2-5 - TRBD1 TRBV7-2 CASSRTGPSRETQYF TGTGCCAGCAGTAGGACAGGGCCGTCGAGAGAGACCCAGTACTTC
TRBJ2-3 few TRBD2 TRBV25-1 CASSDSGDITDTQYF TGTGCCAGCAGTGATAGCGGGGACATCACAGATACGCAGTATTTT
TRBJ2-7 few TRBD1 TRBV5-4 CASSLGGTGANEQYF TGTGCCAGCAGCTTGGGGGGGACAGGGGCGAATGAGCAGTACTTC
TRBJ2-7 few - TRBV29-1 CSVAPGVDSAGEQYF TGCAGCGTCGCGCCAGGCGTGGACTCGGCCGGGGAGCAGTACTTC
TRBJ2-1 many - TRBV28 CASSSSYRDISYNEQFF TGTGCCAGCAGTTCGTCATACAGAGACATCTCCTACAATGAGCAGTTCTTC
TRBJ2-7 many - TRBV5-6 CASSPTFPPYEQYF TGTGCCAGCAGCCCGACCTTTCCTCCTTACGAGCAGTACTTC
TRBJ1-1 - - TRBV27 CATSVAANTEAFF TGTGCCACTTCGGTGGCAGCGAACACTGAAGCTTTCTTT
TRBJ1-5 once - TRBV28 CASSRGPDRNQPQHF TGTGCCAGCAGCCGGGGACCGGATCGTAATCAGCCCCAGCATTTT
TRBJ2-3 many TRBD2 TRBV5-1 CASRPTSGTDTQYF TGCGCCAGCAGACCCACTAGCGGTACAGATACGCAGTATTTT
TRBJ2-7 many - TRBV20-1 CSAQVGGEQYF TGCAGTGCGCAGGTCGGTGGCGAGCAGTACTTC
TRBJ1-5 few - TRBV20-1 CSAGFNSNQPQHF TGCAGTGCAGGGTTCAATAGCAATCAGCCCCAGCATTTT
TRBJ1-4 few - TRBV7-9 CASSSGRGGIEEKLFF TGTGCCAGCAGCTCGGGCCGCGGGGGAATCGAGGAAAAACTGTTTTTT
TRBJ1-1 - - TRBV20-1 CSAMKGTDEAFF TGCAGTGCTATGAAGGGGACTGATGAAGCTTTCTTT
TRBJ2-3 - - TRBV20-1 CSAPSEDSTDTQYF TGCAGTGCCCCCTCCGAGGATAGCACAGATACGCAGTATTTT
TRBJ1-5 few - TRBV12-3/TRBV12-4 CASSFREGGNQPQHF TGTGCCAGCAGTTTCCGGGAAGGGGGCAATCAGCCCCAGCATTTT
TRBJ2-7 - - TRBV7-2 CASGLGSGRYEQYF TGTGCCAGCGGCTTAGGGTCAGGGCGCTACGAGCAGTACTTC
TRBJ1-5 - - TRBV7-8 CASSLGLDDQPQHF TGTGCCAGCAGCTTAGGGCTCGACGATCAGCCCCAGCATTTT
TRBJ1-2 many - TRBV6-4 CASSDSEGTNGYTF TGTGCCAGCAGTGACTCAGAAGGGACCAATGGCTACACCTTC
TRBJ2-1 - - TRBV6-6 CASSYQGMMSYNEQFF TGTGCCAGCAGTTACCAGGGGATGATGTCCTACAATGAGCAGTTCTTC
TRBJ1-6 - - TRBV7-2 CASRLQGSPLHF TGTGCCAGCAGGCTACAGGGCTCACCCCTCCACTTT
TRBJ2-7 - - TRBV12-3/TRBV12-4 CASSLGGPNYEQYF TGTGCCAGCAGTTTAGGGGGGCCAAACTACGAGCAGTACTTC
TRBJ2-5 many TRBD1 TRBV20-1 CSADKGGVGEETQYF TGCAGTGCCGACAAAGGGGGCGTAGGGGAAGAGACCCAGTACTTC
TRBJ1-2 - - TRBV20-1 CSAKGPWPYGYTF TGCAGTGCTAAGGGACCGTGGCCTTATGGCTACACCTTC
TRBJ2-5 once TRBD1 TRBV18 CASSPMGTGSQETQYF TGTGCCAGCTCACCAATGGGGACAGGGAGTCAAGAGACCCAGTACTTC
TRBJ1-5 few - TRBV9 CASSVGAGQPQHF TGTGCCAGCAGCGTAGGGGCGGGTCAGCCCCAGCATTTT
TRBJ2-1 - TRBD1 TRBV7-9 CASSPSPDRGRWGEQFF TGTGCCAGCAGCCCTAGCCCGGACAGGGGGCGTTGGGGTGAGCAGTTCTTC
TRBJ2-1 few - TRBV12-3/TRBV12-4 CASNSSNWAPWFQFF TGTGCCAGCAATTCTTCCAACTGGGCCCCTTGGTTTCAGTTCTTC
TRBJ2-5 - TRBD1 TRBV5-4 CASSLQGPPEQYF TGTGCCAGCAGCTTACAGGGGCCACCAGAGCAGTACTTC
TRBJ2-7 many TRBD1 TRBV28 CASQKPGQGYEQYF TGTGCCAGCCAGAAACCGGGACAGGGGTACGAGCAGTACTTC
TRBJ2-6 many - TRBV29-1 CSVDSVNSGANVLTF TGCAGCGTTGACAGTGTAAACTCTGGGGCCAACGTCCTGACTTTC
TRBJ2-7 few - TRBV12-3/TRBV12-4 CASSPAGVATYEQYF TGTGCCAGCAGCCCCGCCGGAGTAGCCACCTACGAGCAGTACTTC
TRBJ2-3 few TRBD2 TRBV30 CAWSVGGGSDTQYF TGTGCCTGGAGTGTGGGCGGGGGGTCAGATACGCAGTATTTT
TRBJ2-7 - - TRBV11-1 CASSLGQTRSYEQYF TGTGCCAGCAGCTTAGGACAAACCCGTTCATACGAGCAGTACTTC
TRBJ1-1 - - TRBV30 CAWSREMNTEAFF TGTGCCTGGAGTAGGGAAATGAACACTGAAGCTTTCTTT
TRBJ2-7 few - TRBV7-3 CASRDSRHNEQYF TGTGCCAGCAGGGACAGCCGTCACAATGAGCAGTACTTC
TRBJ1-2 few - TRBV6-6 CAISLDRNYGHTF TGTGCCATTTCGTTGGACCGCAACTATGGCCACACCTTC
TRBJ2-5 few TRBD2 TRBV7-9 CASSPGIAGKTQYF TGTGCCAGCAGCCCGGGCATAGCGGGAAAGACCCAGTACTTC
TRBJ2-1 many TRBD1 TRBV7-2 CASSLAVQGDEQFF TGTGCCAGCAGCTTAGCGGTACAGGGGGATGAGCAGTTCTTC
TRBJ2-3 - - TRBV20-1 CRTRGDYGTDTQYF TGCAGGACAAGGGGGGACTACGGCACAGATACGCAGTATTTT
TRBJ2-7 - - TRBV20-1 CSAPSGGRGTYEQYF TGCAGTGCTCCCAGTGGGGGGCGGGGGACCTACGAGCAGTACTTC
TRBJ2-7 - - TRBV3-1 CASSQARIRGRPREQYF TGTGCCAGCAGCCAAGCCCGCATAAGAGGGAGGCCGAGAGAGCAGTACTTC
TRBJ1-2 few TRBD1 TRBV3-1 CASSQGQGASYTF TGTGCCAGCAGCCAAGGACAGGGGGCGAGCTACACCTTC
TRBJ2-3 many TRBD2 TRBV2 CATSLAGRSDTQYF TGTGCCACTTCCCTAGCGGGTCGTTCAGATACGCAGTATTTT
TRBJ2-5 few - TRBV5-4 CASSLAGGRLLGETQYF TGTGCCAGCAGCTTGGCGGGCGGCAGGCTCTTAGGAGAGACCCAGTACTTC
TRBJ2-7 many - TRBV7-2 CASSWGELYEQYF TGTGCCAGCAGCTGGGGGGAGTTATACGAGCAGTACTTC
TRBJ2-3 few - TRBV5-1 CASSNGGGTDTQYF TGTGCCAGCAGCAATGGAGGGGGCACAGATACGCAGTATTTT
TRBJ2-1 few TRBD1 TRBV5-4 CASSFRTGSRNEQFF TGTGCCAGCAGCTTCCGGACAGGGAGCAGAAATGAGCAGTTCTTC
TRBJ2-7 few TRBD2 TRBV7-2 CASSLGGLAGAPFYEQYF TGTGCCAGCAGCTTAGGCGGACTAGCGGGAGCACCATTCTACGAGCAGTACTTC
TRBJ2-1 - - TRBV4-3 CASSQMTSRGEQFF TGCGCCAGCAGCCAGATGACCAGTCGGGGTGAGCAGTTCTTC
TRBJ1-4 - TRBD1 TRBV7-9 CASSLRGQGVNEKLFF TGTGCCAGCAGCTTAAGGGGACAGGGAGTAAATGAAAAACTGTTTTTT
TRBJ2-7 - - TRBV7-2 CASSPPGKGPYEQYF TGTGCCAGCAGCCCCCCCGGGAAAGGACCCTACGAGCAGTACTTC
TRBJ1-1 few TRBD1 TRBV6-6 CASSYSPTGDRAFF TGTGCCAGCAGTTACTCGCCAACAGGGGATCGCGCTTTCTTT
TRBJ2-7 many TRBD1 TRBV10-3 CAISGGTGDHEQYF TGTGCCATCAGTGGGGGGACAGGGGATCACGAGCAGTACTTC